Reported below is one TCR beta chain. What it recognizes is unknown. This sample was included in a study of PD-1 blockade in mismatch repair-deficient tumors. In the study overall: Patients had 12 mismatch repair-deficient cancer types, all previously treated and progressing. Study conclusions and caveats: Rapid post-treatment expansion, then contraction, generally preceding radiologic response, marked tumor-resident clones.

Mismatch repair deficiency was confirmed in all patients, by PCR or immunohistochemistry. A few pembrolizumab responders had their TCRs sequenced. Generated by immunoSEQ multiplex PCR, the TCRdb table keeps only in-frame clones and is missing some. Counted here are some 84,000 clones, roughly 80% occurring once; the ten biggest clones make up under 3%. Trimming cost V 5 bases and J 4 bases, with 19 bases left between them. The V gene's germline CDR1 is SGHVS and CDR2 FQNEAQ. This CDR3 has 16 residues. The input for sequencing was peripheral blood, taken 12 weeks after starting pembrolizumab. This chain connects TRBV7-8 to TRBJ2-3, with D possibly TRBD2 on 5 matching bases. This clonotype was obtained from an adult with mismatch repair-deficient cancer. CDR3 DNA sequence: TGTGCCAGCAGCCTGAGGACCCGGGGAACCCCAGATACGCAGTATTTT. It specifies CASSLRTRGTPDTQYF.